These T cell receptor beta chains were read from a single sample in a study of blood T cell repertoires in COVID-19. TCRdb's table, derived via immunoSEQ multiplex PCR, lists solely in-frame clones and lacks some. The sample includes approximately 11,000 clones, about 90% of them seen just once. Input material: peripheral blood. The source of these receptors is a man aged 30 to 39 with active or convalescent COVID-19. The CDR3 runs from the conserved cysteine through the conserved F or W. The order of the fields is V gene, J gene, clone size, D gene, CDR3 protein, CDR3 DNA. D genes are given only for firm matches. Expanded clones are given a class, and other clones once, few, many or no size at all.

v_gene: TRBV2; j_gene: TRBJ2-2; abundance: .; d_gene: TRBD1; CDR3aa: CASSDKGQGNTGELFF; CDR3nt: TGTGCCAGCAGTGACAAGGGACAGGGGAACACCGGGGAGCTGTTTTTT
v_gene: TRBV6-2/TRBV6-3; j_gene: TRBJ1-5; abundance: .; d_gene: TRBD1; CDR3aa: CASSHTGGEAQPQHF; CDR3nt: TGTGCCAGCAGCCACACAGGGGGCGAGGCTCAGCCCCAGCATTTT
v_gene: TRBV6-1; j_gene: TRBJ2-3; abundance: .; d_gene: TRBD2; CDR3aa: CASSEEVGLAVLLGTDTQYF; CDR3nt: TGTGCCAGCAGTGAAGAGGTGGGGCTAGCGGTCCTCCTGGGCACAGATACGCAGTATTTT
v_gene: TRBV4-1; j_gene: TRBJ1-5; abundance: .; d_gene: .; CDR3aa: CASARAGGEGQPQHF; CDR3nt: TGCGCCAGCGCCCGAGCCGGGGGGGAAGGGCAGCCCCAGCATTTT
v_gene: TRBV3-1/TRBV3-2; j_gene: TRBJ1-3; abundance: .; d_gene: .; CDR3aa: CASSQGLGSSGNTIYF; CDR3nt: TGTGCCAGCAGCCAAGGACTTGGGAGCTCTGGAAACACCATATATTTT
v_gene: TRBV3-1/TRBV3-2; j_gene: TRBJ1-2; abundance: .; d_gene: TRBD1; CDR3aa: CASSQDTGGHGYTF; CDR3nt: TGTGCCAGCAGCCAAGATACAGGGGGCCATGGCTACACCTTC
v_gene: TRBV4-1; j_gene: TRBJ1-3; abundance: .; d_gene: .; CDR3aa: CASSHLAGARGNTIYF; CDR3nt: TGCGCCAGCAGCCACCTAGCGGGGGCGCGTGGAAACACCATATATTTT
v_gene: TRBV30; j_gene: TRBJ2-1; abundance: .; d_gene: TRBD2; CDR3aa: CAWSNRGGWDEQFF; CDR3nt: TGTGCCTGGAGTAACCGGGGGGGCTGGGATGAGCAGTTCTTC
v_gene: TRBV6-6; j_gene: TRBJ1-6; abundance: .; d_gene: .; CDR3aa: CASSPPGDNNSPLHF; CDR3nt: TGTGCCAGCAGCCCACCCGGGGACAATAATTCACCCCTCCACTTT
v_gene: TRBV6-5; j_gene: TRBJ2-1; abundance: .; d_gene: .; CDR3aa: CASTTYTGYNEQFF; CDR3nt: TGTGCCAGCACTACCTATACGGGTTACAATGAGCAGTTCTTC
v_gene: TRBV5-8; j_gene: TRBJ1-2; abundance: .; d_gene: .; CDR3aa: CASSADSNYGYTF; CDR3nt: TGTGCCAGCAGCGCGGACAGCAACTATGGCTACACCTTC
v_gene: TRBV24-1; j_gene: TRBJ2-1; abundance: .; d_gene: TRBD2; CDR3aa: CATSSPSGGPEEQFF; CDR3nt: TGTGCCACCTCCAGCCCCAGCGGGGGGCCCGAGGAGCAGTTCTTC
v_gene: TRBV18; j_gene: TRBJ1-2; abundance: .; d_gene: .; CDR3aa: CASSPLSGGAEGYTF; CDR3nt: TGTGCCAGCTCACCTCTATCGGGGGGGGCTGAAGGCTACACCTTC
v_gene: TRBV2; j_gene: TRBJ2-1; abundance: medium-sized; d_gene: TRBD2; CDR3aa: CASNSLAGGSYNEQFF; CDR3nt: TGTGCCAGCAATTCACTAGCGGGGGGGTCCTACAATGAGCAGTTCTTC